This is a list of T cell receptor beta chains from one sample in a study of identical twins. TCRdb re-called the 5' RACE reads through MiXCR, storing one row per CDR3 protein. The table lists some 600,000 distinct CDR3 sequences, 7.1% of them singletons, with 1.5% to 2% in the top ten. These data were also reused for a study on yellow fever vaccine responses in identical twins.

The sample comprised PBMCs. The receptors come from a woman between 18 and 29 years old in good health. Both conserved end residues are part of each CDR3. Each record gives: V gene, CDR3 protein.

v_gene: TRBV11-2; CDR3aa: CASSLSDRVGGGYTF
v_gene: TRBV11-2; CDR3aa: CASSLEGGGLTYEQYF
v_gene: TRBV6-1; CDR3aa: CASRRPGVQETQYF
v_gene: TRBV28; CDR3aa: CASSEGDRPYNEQFF
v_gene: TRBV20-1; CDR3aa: CSASGSGTGGGTEAFF
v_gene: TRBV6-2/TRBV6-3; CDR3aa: CASSFTRGAGELFF
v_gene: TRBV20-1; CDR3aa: CSASPSGRGNTQYF
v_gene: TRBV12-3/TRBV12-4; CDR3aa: CASSSFVFRYSEQFF
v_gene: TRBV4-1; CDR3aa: CASNPGLASTGELFF
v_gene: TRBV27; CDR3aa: CASSYRASPLHF
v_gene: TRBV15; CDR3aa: CATSREYGPNSYNEQFF
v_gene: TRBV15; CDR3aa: CATSGQYYNEQFF
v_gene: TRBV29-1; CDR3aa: CSVVGVMNTEAFF
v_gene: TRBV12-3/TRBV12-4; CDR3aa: CASSADTQAFF
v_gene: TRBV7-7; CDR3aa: CASSPQGTGTTGELFF
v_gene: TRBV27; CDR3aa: CATQTGLQNLHEQFF
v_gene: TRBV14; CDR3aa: CASSQGLHTYNEQFF
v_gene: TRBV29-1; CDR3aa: CSVDSGVNEKLFF
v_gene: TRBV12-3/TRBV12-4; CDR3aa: CACSSGLAGLSGANVLTF
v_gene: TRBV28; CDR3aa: CASSLSLGGSYEQYF
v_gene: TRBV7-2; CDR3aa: CATTIPQMETQYF
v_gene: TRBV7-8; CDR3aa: CASSKQYEQYF
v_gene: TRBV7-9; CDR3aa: CASSHMDRPGREQYF
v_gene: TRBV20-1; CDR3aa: CSAPPRTSGSRETQYF
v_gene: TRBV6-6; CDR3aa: CASSYSTDVYF
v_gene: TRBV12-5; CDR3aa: CASGLRAGFEQFF
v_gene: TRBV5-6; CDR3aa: CASSEGQGVEQYF
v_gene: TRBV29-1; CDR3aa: CSVRTVMGNTEAFF
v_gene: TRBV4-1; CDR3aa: CASSQRGSDEAFF
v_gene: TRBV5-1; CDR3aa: CASRPGTSMDEQFF
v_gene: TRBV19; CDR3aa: CASSIMYSGRAGQETQYF
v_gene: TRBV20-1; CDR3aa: CIGGKNTEAFF
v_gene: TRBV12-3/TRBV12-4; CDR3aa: CASSLASLSEAFF
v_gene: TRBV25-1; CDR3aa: CASSESEGASEQFF
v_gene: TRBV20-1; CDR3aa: CSGAGGTLTDTQYF
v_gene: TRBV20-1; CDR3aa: CSAATQKASPLHF
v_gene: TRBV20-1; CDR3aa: CSAPRRGEPYEQYF
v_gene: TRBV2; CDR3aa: CASSEGSGGGETQYF
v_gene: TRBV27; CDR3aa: CASTRRLAGDYEQYF
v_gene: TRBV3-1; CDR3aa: CASSLGTSMNTEAFF
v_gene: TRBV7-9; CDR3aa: CASSLRERGKNIQYF
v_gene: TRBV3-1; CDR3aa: CASSQDPENTGELFF
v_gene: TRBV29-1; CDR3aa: CSAQGLGETQYF
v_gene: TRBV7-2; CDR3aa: CASRAAGGTEAFF
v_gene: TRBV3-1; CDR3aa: CASSQNGAGNEQFF
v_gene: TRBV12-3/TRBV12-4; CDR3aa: CASSLAPLAGDMGGQYF
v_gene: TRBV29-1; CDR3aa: CSVEDRQGAGTEAFF